The text below deals with one TCR beta chain. Time point reported: patch test 1, 2 weeks after DPC sensitization. The treatment is: therapeutic diphenylcyclopropenone sensitization with weekly scalp DPC. The CDR3 contains 14 residues. Deletions cut 6 bases from V and 6 bases from J, with 15 bases between. The entry originates in a study of human T cells and chemical hapten exposure. TCRdb independently ran MiXCR on the RACE reads; one entry per CDR3 protein. The repertoire includes under 450,000 distinct CDR3 sequences, 4.8% of them detected once, and about 2.2% sits in the top ten. The clonotype was recovered from a woman in her forties or fifties with alopecia areata. Some clones in this sample may be carry-over from other donors' samples. The material sequenced was whole blood, taken in connection with sensitization to the hapten diphenylcyclopropenone (DPC). This chain connects TRBV12-3 or TRBV12-4 to TRBJ2-1, with a possible D match to TRBD2 (6 bases). Written as DNA, the CDR3 is TGTGCCAGCAGCCACCCGGGACTCATCAATGAGCAGTTCTTC. Amino acids: CASSHPGLINEQFF.